The source of this T cell receptor (beta chain) is a study of vaccination and CD4 T cells after COVID-19. As for the study in general: Overlapping peptides of the spike proteins of SARS-CoV-2, HCoV-NL63, HCoV-OC43 and HCoV-229E were used for cell stimulation.

About this clonotype: Antigen: not known.

Sequencing of cultured CD4+ T cell DNA used the Oncomine TCR Beta short-read assay. MiXCR, applied by TCRdb to the PCR reads, yields one record per CDR3 protein. This repertoire shows about 13,000 distinct CDR3 sequences, roughly 56% found once; its top ten account for 18%. Described treatment: 10-day PBMC culture with coronavirus spike peptide pools or control peptides (ViraFEST assay). The CDR3 is 13 residues long. Germline V CDR1 and CDR2: DFQATT, SNEGSKA (reference sequence). V dropped 3 bases and J dropped 14; count of bases not matched to a gene: 9. The receptor's source is a human donor who had recovered from COVID-19. Specimen: CD4+ T cells from blood, cultured in vitro. The V gene is TRBV20-1, the J gene TRBJ1-6; 8 bases are a match to TRBD1. The CDR3 spells CSASDRGLQSLHF. The CDR3 nucleotides are TGCAGTGCTAGCGACAGGGGACTCCAGTCCCTCCACTTT.